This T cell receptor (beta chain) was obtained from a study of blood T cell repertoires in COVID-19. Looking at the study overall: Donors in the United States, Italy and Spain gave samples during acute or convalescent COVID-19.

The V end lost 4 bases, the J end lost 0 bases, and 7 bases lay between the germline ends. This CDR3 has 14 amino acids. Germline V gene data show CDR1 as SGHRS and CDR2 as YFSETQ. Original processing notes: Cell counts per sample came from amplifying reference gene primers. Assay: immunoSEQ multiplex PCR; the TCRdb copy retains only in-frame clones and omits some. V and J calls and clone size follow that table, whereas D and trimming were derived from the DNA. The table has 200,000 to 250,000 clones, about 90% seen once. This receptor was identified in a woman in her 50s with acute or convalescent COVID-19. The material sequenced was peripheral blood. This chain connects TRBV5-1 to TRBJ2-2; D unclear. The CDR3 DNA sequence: TGCGCCAGCAGCCCGGTCGCGAACACCGGGGAGCTGTTTTTT. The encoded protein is CASSPVANTGELFF.